A selection of T cell receptor beta chains follows, all from one sample in a study of cytomegalovirus exposure and HLA in healthy donors. TCRdb's table, derived via immunoSEQ multiplex PCR, lists solely in-frame clones and lacks some. Of around 150,000 clones listed, roughly 83% were seen once; the top ten hold about a tenth. Specimen: PBMCs. The receptor source for this set is a man aged 25-45 years in good health and CMV-seropositive. CDR3s include the opening cysteine and the closing phenylalanine or tryptophan. The D gene is left open where the match is weak. Some rows mark clone size as missing; the rest say once, few, many or name a class of expanded clone.

TRBD1,once,TRBJ1-6,TRBV19,CASHRQGGNSPLHF,TGTGCCAGTCATCGACAGGGAGGTAATTCACCCCTCCACTTT
NA,NA,TRBJ2-7,TRBV19,CASSNLRAREQYF,TGTGCCAGTAGTAACCTGAGGGCCCGCGAGCAGTACTTC
NA,few,TRBJ1-1,TRBV13,CASSLTAEAFF,TGTGCCAGCAGCTTGACTGCTGAAGCTTTCTTT
TRBD1,NA,TRBJ1-2,TRBV18,CASSTDRVYGYTF,TGTGCCAGCTCAACCGACAGGGTCTATGGCTACACCTTC
NA,NA,TRBJ1-6,TRBV7-2,CASSSGQFNSPLHF,TGTGCCAGCAGCTCAGGACAATTTAATTCACCCCTCCACTTT
NA,NA,TRBJ2-5,TRBV5-6,CASENGRETQYF,TGTGCCAGCGAAAATGGGAGGGAGACCCAGTACTTC
NA,NA,TRBJ1-1,TRBV5-1,CASSLELFTEAFF,TGCGCCAGCAGCTTGGAGCTCTTCACTGAAGCTTTCTTT
NA,few,TRBJ2-7,TRBV2,CASREENPYF,TGTGCCAGCAGGGAGGAGAACCCATACTTC
NA,NA,TRBJ1-1,TRBV6-5,CASSYSTGNPQAFF,TGTGCCAGCAGTTACTCGACAGGCAATCCCCAAGCTTTCTTT
TRBD2,NA,TRBJ2-2,TRBV4-1,CASSQGLWWKLAGGGRTGELFF,TGCGCCAGCAGCCAAGGTCTTTGGTGGAAACTAGCGGGGGGCGGGCGCACCGGGGAGCTGTTTTTT
NA,NA,TRBJ1-1,TRBV28,CASSLAGYHLRGTEAFF,TGTGCCAGCAGTTTGGCGGGATATCATCTCCGGGGAACTGAAGCTTTCTTT
TRBD1,NA,TRBJ1-4,TRBV6-1,CASSGGQGRDNEKLFF,TGTGCCAGCAGTGGCGGACAGGGGCGAGATAATGAAAAACTGTTTTTT
NA,NA,TRBJ2-2,TRBV5-4,CASSTSGAFTGELFF,TGTGCCAGCAGCACCTCCGGAGCGTTCACCGGGGAGCTGTTTTTT
NA,NA,TRBJ1-1,TRBV7-8,CASSLGGGAWGNTEAFF,TGTGCCAGCAGCTTAGGAGGGGGTGCCTGGGGGAACACTGAAGCTTTCTTT
TRBD1,NA,TRBJ1-5,TRBV5-4,CASSPGRGPGQPQHF,TGTGCCAGCAGCCCCGGCAGGGGGCCCGGTCAGCCCCAGCATTTT
TRBD1,NA,TRBJ1-3,TRBV27,CASTSGQGFSGNTIYF,TGTGCCAGCACTTCAGGACAGGGGTTCTCTGGAAACACCATATATTTT
TRBD2,NA,TRBJ2-2,TRBV5-1,CASSPRSERGYTGELFF,TGCGCCAGCAGCCCCCGATCGGAGCGGGGATACACCGGGGAGCTGTTTTTT
NA,NA,TRBJ1-4,TRBV2,CASILTPATNEKLFF,TGTGCCAGCATACTGACACCGGCAACTAATGAAAAACTGTTTTTT
NA,NA,TRBJ2-1,TRBV7-3,CASSLGPGEQFF,TGTGCCAGCAGCTTAGGTCCGGGTGAGCAGTTCTTC
NA,NA,TRBJ1-1,TRBV19,CASSSRHMNTEAFF,TGTGCCAGTAGTAGTAGACACATGAACACTGAAGCTTTCTTT
TRBD1,NA,TRBJ1-6,TRBV18,CASSPRSTGESPLHF,TGTGCCAGCTCACCACGCTCGACAGGGGAATCACCCCTCCACTTT
TRBD1,NA,TRBJ1-5,TRBV7-8,CASSLGTGSQPQHF,TGTGCCAGCAGCTTAGGGACAGGGAGTCAGCCCCAGCATTTT
NA,NA,TRBJ2-1,TRBV7-9,CASSDGYNEQFF,TGTGCCAGCAGTGACGGGTACAATGAGCAGTTCTTC
TRBD2,once,TRBJ2-3,TRBV7-6,CASSAGLAGGPDTQYF,TGTGCCAGCAGCGCGGGACTAGCGGGGGGGCCCGATACGCAGTATTTT
TRBD2,once,TRBJ2-3,TRBV4-3,CASSQDAGGGLADTQYF,TGCGCCAGCAGCCAAGATGCAGGCGGGGGGCTTGCAGATACGCAGTATTTT
NA,NA,TRBJ2-1,TRBV7-2,CASLGGGRLYNEQFF,TGTGCCAGCTTGGGGGGGGGCCGACTGTACAATGAGCAGTTCTTC
TRBD2,NA,TRBJ2-1,TRBV29-1,CSVEKGTSGGSYNEQFF,TGCAGCGTTGAAAAGGGGACTAGCGGGGGCTCCTACAATGAGCAGTTCTTC
NA,NA,TRBJ2-2,TRBV7-9,CASSGAGNTGELFF,TGTGCCAGCAGCGGGGCTGGGAACACCGGGGAGCTGTTTTTT
NA,once,TRBJ1-1,TRBV29-1,CSVEFRAGKGSEAFF,TGCAGCGTTGAATTTCGGGCAGGGAAGGGTTCTGAAGCTTTCTTT
NA,NA,TRBJ2-2,TRBV5-1,CASSLDIFTGELFF,TGCGCCAGCAGCTTGGACATATTCACCGGGGAGCTGTTTTTT
NA,NA,TRBJ2-1,TRBV11-2,CASSLGGGKHSYNEQFF,TGTGCCAGCAGCTTAGGAGGCGGGAAACACTCCTACAATGAGCAGTTCTTC
TRBD1,NA,TRBJ1-5,TRBV4-1,CASSLRQGNQPQHF,TGCGCCAGCAGCCTTCGACAGGGGAATCAGCCCCAGCATTTT
NA,NA,TRBJ2-1,TRBV19,CASSSREGPGAYNEQFF,TGTGCCAGTAGTTCCCGGGAAGGTCCTGGGGCCTACAATGAGCAGTTCTTC
TRBD2,NA,TRBJ2-1,TRBV4-1,CASSPDRGRGLAGANEQFF,TGCGCCAGCAGCCCCGACAGGGGGCGCGGACTAGCGGGAGCCAATGAGCAGTTCTTC
NA,NA,TRBJ1-2,TRBV7-8,CASSLGQNYGYTF,TGTGCCAGCAGCTTAGGTCAGAACTATGGCTACACCTTC
NA,NA,TRBJ2-4,TRBV2,CASSDGSKNIQYF,TGTGCCAGCAGCGACGGGTCCAAAAACATTCAGTACTTC
NA,NA,TRBJ2-6,TRBV7-8,CASSLSTGANVLTF,TGTGCCAGCAGCTTATCTACTGGGGCCAACGTCCTGACTTTC
TRBD1,NA,TRBJ2-3,TRBV30,CAWSKGQSTDTQYF,TGTGCCTGGAGTAAGGGACAGTCCACAGATACGCAGTATTTT
TRBD1,NA,TRBJ2-4,TRBV13,CASSLGTGGLAKNIQYF,TGTGCCAGCAGCTTAGGGACAGGGGGCTTGGCCAAAAACATTCAGTACTTC
NA,NA,TRBJ2-3,TRBV15,CATSRDRTGPTDTQYF,TGTGCCACCAGCAGAGATCGTACAGGGCCCACAGATACGCAGTATTTT
TRBD1,NA,TRBJ1-2,TRBV27,CASSFSLGTGERANYGYTF,TGTGCCAGCAGTTTCTCTTTGGGGACAGGGGAGCGCGCTAACTATGGCTACACCTTC
TRBD1,once,TRBJ2-4,TRBV5-6,CASSHTGGGAKNIQYF,TGTGCCAGCAGCCACACAGGGGGAGGAGCCAAAAACATTCAGTACTTC
TRBD1,NA,TRBJ1-1,TRBV10-2,CASRLDRGTEAFF,TGCGCCAGCAGGTTGGACAGGGGCACTGAAGCTTTCTTT
NA,NA,TRBJ2-2,TRBV9,CASSHGGELFF,TGTGCCAGCAGCCACGGGGGGGAGCTGTTTTTT
TRBD1,NA,TRBJ2-5,TRBV7-3,CASSLGTGDETQYF,TGTGCCAGCAGCTTAGGGACAGGGGACGAGACCCAGTACTTC